These T cell receptor beta chains were read from a single sample in a study of cytomegalovirus exposure and HLA in healthy donors. TCRdb's table, derived via immunoSEQ multiplex PCR, lists solely in-frame clones and lacks some. The table has 150,000 to 200,000 clones, more than 70% seen once; the top ten hold 7.7%. The sample consisted of PBMCs. The receptor source for this set is a woman aged 40-49 years in good health and CMV-seropositive. The CDR3 runs from the conserved cysteine through the conserved F or W. A D gene is named only where the DNA matches it firmly.

v_gene	d_gene	j_gene	CDR3aa	CDR3nt
TRBV23-1	-	TRBJ2-4	CASSSGLKNIQYF	TGCGCCAGCAGTTCAGGGTTGAAAAACATTCAGTACTTC
TRBV6-6	TRBD1	TRBJ1-5	CASSRQGSNQPQHF	TGTGCCAGCAGCCGACAGGGGAGCAATCAGCCCCAGCATTTT
TRBV6-6	-	TRBJ1-3	CASRGLQLNTIYF	TGTGCCAGCAGGGGGCTTCAATTAAACACCATATATTTT
TRBV13	TRBD2	TRBJ2-3	CASSLTSESGDTQYF	TGTGCCAGCAGCCTGACTAGCGAGTCGGGGGATACGCAGTATTTT
TRBV11-2	-	TRBJ2-1	CASSPMGRNEQFF	TGTGCCAGCAGCCCCATGGGGCGCAATGAGCAGTTCTTC
TRBV7-2	-	TRBJ1-3	CASSLTGLISGNTIYF	TGTGCCAGCAGCCTAACTGGACTGATCTCTGGAAACACCATATATTTT
TRBV7-9	-	TRBJ2-7	CASSLAPWSMGASYEQYF	TGTGCCAGCAGCTTAGCCCCGTGGTCTATGGGGGCTTCCTACGAGCAGTACTTC
TRBV29-1	-	TRBJ1-3	CSAEDPGIGQRSGNTIYF	TGCAGCGCTGAAGATCCAGGAATCGGACAACGCTCTGGAAACACCATATATTTT
TRBV30	TRBD1	TRBJ2-3	CAWSVQGAHTDTQYF	TGTGCCTGGAGTGTACAGGGGGCGCACACAGATACGCAGTATTTT
TRBV7-2	TRBD1	TRBJ1-4	CASSLTGHEKLFF	TGTGCCAGCAGCTTGACAGGGCACGAAAAACTGTTTTTT